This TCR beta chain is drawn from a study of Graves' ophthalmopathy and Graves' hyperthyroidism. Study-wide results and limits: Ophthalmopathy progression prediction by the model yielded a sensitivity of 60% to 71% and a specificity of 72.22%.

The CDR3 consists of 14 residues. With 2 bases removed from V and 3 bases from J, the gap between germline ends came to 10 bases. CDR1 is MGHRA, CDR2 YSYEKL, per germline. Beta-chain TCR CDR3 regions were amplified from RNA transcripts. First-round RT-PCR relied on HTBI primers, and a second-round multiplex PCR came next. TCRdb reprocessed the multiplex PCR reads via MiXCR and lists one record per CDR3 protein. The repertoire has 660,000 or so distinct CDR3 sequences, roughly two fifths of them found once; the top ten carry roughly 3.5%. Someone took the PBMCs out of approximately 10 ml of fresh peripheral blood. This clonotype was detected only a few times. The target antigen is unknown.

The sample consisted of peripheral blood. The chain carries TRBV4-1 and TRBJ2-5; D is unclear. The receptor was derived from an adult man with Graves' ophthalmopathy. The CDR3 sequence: CASSQNLWEETQYF. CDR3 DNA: TGCGCCAGCAGCCAAAATCTATGGGAAGAGACCCAGTACTTC.